A single sample gave rise to the 15 T cell receptor beta chains below, sequenced in a study of T cell responses to AZD1222 COVID-19 vaccine (dated by TCRdb to about 2021). The label giving this sample's time point can be read as: baseline before first vaccination. Library preparation used the immunoSEQ multiplex PCR assay. TCRdb's version of the immuneACCESS table is confined to in-frame rearrangements and falls short of the full clone set. An unresolved V gene accounts for under half of the shortfall where checked; the remainder is of unknown origin. In this sample the table shows 100,000 to 150,000 clones, just over 90% of which occur a single time. The ten largest clones take up 6.9% of the sample. This material consisted of peripheral blood, taken on day 0 of AZD1222 vaccination. These receptors were taken from an adult in good health.

The CDR3 DNA reads as TGTGCCAGCAGTTACGAAGGGACAGGGGGCTACGAGCAGTACTTC. It is translated as CASSYEGTGGYEQYF. This sequence joins TRBV6-2 or TRBV6-3 and TRBJ2-7; 11 nucleotides agree with TRBD1. Germline CDR1 and CDR2: MNHEY and SVGEGT. The V gene end was trimmed by 2 bases and the J gene end by 3 bases; junction bases not matched to a gene: 3. The CDR3 extends over 15 amino acids.

The chain uses TRBV27 and TRBJ1-5, with 7 bases lining up with TRBD1. V lost 10 bases, J lost 0 bases, and 9 bases stayed unmatched. This CDR3 has 15 residues. Germline loops: CDR1 MNHEY, CDR2 SMNVEV (reference sequence). CDR3 coding DNA: TGTGCCACCCAAGGGACAGCAAATAGCAATCAGCCCCAGCATTTT. Encoded protein: CATQGTANSNQPQHF.

This clone was observed once. The J gene is TRBJ2-1, the V gene TRBV3-1 (or the pseudogene TRBV3-2); 13 positions agree with TRBD2. Germline CDR1 LGHDT, CDR2 YNNKEL (reference sequence). This CDR3 has 17 amino acids. Germline trimming cut 4 bases from V and 7 bases from J; bases unmatched to any gene: 10. The CDR3 region has the DNA TGTGCCAGCAGCCCACCGATACTAGCGGGGGGGCTGAATGAGCAGTTCTTC. Its translation is CASSPPILAGGLNEQFF.

The rearrangement joins TRBV7-2 to TRBJ1-2, with D possibly being TRBD1 (5 bases). CDR3 length: 11 amino acids. V was shortened by 5 bases and J by 5 bases, with 6 bases between the two germline ends. The V gene's germline CDR1 is SGHTA and CDR2 FQGNSA. In nucleotides, the CDR3 is TGTGCCAGCAGCCCAGGGTATGGCTACACCTTC. The encoded protein is CASSPGYGYTF. Complete variable domain (other parts from reference TRBV7-2 and TRBJ1-2): GAGVSQSPSNKVTEKGKDVELRCDPISGHTALYWYRQSLGQGLEFLIYFQGNSAPDKSGLPSDRFSAERTGGSVSTLTIQRTQQEDSAVYLCASSPGYGYTFGSGTRLTVV.

This clone was seen only once. This rearrangement joins TRBV6-2 or TRBV6-3 to TRBJ2-5, with TRBD1 identical over 7 bases. Looked up from germline, CDR1 is MNHEY and CDR2 is SVGEGT. After removal of 2 bases from V and 8 bases from J, the junction contained 11 bases not matched to a gene. The CDR3 has 15 amino acids. CDR3 sequence: CASSYRLGTASTQYF. CDR3 DNA sequence: TGTGCCAGCAGTTACCGCCTTGGGACAGCAAGCACCCAGTACTTC.

This chain connects TRBV10-1 to TRBJ1-1; 7 bases line up with TRBD1. Trimming cost V 6 bases and J 1 base; bases outside gene matches: 2. The CDR3 has 13 amino acids. Germline loops: CDR1 WNHNN, CDR2 SYGVQD (reference sequence). CDR3 loop: CASRGTENTEAFF. In DNA form, the CDR3 reads TGCGCCAGCAGGGGGACAGAGAACACTGAAGCTTTCTTT.

J is TRBJ1-4 and V is TRBV7-2, with 7 bases lining up with TRBD1. CDR1 and CDR2 (germline): SGHTA, FQGNSA. V gave up 2 bases and J gave up 4 bases; unmatched junction bases: 4. The CDR3 totals 15 residues. CDR3 region: CASSLQDRSNEKLFF. In DNA form, the CDR3 reads TGTGCCAGCAGCTTACAGGACAGGAGTAATGAAAAACTGTTTTTT.

V and J are TRBV19 and TRBJ1-6, with a tentative D call TRBD1 (6 bases). V gave up 4 bases and J gave up 10 bases, with 17 bases separating them. CDR3 length: 15 amino acids. Germline CDR1 and CDR2: LNHDA and SQIVND (reference sequence). The CDR3 region has the DNA TGTGCCAGTAGTACGCTAGGGGGGCGCGGGTCACCCCTCCACTTT. Its translation is CASSTLGGRGSPLHF.

The V and J genes are TRBV6-5 and TRBJ2-3; 7 bases agree with TRBD1. V dropped 6 bases and J dropped 0; count of bases not matched to a gene: 3. The CDR3 covers 14 residues. Germline values: CDR1 MNHEY, CDR2 SVGAGI. The DNA of the CDR3 is TGTGCCAGCAGGGAGACAGGGAGCACAGATACGCAGTATTTT. Amino acids: CASRETGSTDTQYF.

The chain is built from TRBV9 and TRBJ2-3, with no clear D. This CDR3 region has 13 residues. Germline lookup yields CDR1 SGDLS and CDR2 YYNGEE. V lost 4 bases and J 9 bases, leaving 15 bases between the germline ends. CDR3: CASSSRQFETQYF. The CDR3 region has the DNA TGTGCCAGCAGCAGCCGCCAGTTTGAGACGCAGTATTTT.

The chain couples TRBV5-8 to TRBJ1-2; D unresolved. CDR1 and CDR2 (germline): SGHTS, YDEGEE. This CDR3 has 13 amino acids. Trimming left V 5 bases short and J 6 bases short, with 14 bases between. CDR3 sequence reads: CASRRTGWDGYTF. The CDR3 nucleotides are TGTGCCAGCAGGCGGACGGGCTGGGATGGCTACACCTTC.

This clone was detected only once. V usage is TRBV19 and J usage is TRBJ2-5; 11 bases line up with TRBD2. CDR1 is LNHDA and CDR2 is SQIVND in the germline V gene (reference sequence). V was clipped by 6 bases and J by 5 bases; unmatched bases: 5. This CDR3 is 14 amino acids long. CDR3 in amino acids: CASSTSGGWETQYF. CDR3 nucleotide sequence: TGTGCCAGTAGCACTAGCGGGGGATGGGAGACCCAGTACTTC.

CDR3 nucleotide sequence: TGTGCCAGCAGCCGGGCCGGGACTAGCGGGGGGATTCGCACAGATACGCAGTATTTT. Amino acids: CASSRAGTSGGIRTDTQYF. The V and J genes are TRBV4-2 and TRBJ2-3, with TRBD2 matching over 15 bases. The CDR3 covers 19 residues. Germline CDR1 is LGHNA and CDR2 is YNFKEQ. J lost 1 base, V lost 4 bases, and 9 bases had no gene match.

This chain links TRBV29-1 with TRBJ2-5, with 8 bases aligning to TRBD1. Per germline, CDR1 SQVTM and CDR2 ANQGSEA. This CDR3 contains 16 residues. After removal of 7 bases from V and 1 base from J, the junction contained 14 bases not matched to a gene. The CDR3 DNA sequence: TGCAGCGCAACAGGGGGTCAGGGGGGTTCCCAAGAGACCCAGTACTTC. This translates into CSATGGQGGSQETQYF.

V and J are TRBV7-3 and TRBJ2-7; 7 bases line up with TRBD1. CDR1 is SGHTA, CDR2 FQGTGA, per germline. The CDR3 is 16 residues long. The trim removed 1 base at V and 5 bases at J, leaving 11 bases unmatched. The CDR3 nucleotides read TGTGCCAGCAGCTTAAGGCCGGGACAGAATGGGAACGAGCAGTACTTC. Its translation: CASSLRPGQNGNEQYF.